This TCR beta chain was captured by sequencing in a study of shared clonotypes between healthy human individuals. General study points: With a few donors compared, approximately 5% of naive CD4 clonotypes were shared.

The data were produced by immunoSEQ multiplex PCR, yet TCRdb's version contains in-frame clones alone and is incomplete. The sample contains 950,000 to 1,100,000 clones, about four fifths of which appear only once. After removal of 5 bases from V and 6 bases from J, the junction contained 6 bases not matched to a gene. Germline CDR1 is SGHRS and CDR2 is YFSETQ. This CDR3 is built from 14 residues. Turning to this clone: The antigen remains unidentified.

Specimen: memory CD4+ T cells from PBMCs. Documented subset: CD45RA-negative fraction. The J gene is TRBJ1-4, the V gene TRBV5-1, with 8 nucleotides matching TRBD1. This receptor was identified in a man aged 18 to 35 in good health. Some clones in this sample may be carry-over from other donors' samples. CDR3 bases: TGCGCCAGCAGATCCGGGACAGGATATGAAAAACTGTTTTTT. Encoded protein: CASRSGTGYEKLFF. The full variable domain, in which reference TRBV5-1 and TRBJ1-4 provide the parts outside the CDR3, is KAGVTQTPRYLIKTRGQQVTLSCSPISGHRSVSWYQQTPGQGLQFLFEYFSETQRNKGNFPGRFSGRQFSNSRSEMNVSTLELGDSALYLCASRSGTGYEKLFFGSGTQLSVL.